This paragraph covers one TCR beta chain sequence. These data belong to a study of T-cell reconstitution after alpha-beta-depleted transplantation in children. During its preparation, the TCRbeta library received unique molecular identifiers. TCRdb re-called the PCR reads through MiXCR, storing one row per CDR3 protein. The sample has nearly 550,000 distinct CDR3 sequences, approximately 16% seen once; the top ten hold about 3.1%. The V gene's germline CDR1 is SGHAT and CDR2 FQNNGV. Trimming stripped 4 bases from V and 4 bases from J, with 13 bases between. This CDR3 region has 14 residues. Here the sequenced sample was PBMCs from the stem cell graft donor, taken from the stem cell graft. This TCR derives from a human donor who donated a stem cell graft to a child with acute lymphoblastic leukemia. The chain links TRBV11-2 to TRBJ1-2; the D is unclear. The CDR3 DNA reads TGTGCCAGCAGCTCCCGACCGGCTTTCTATGGCTACACCTTC. It is translated as CASSSRPAFYGYTF.